These 6 T cell receptor beta chains originate from one sample sequenced in a study of STAT5B mutations in CD4+ large granular lymphocyte leukemia. TCRdb's copy holds only in-frame clones and misses some; the assay was immunoSEQ multiplex PCR. The sample lists over 25,000 clones, around 85% seen once, with about 6.2% in the top ten. The sample comprised CD4+ T cells from blood buffy coats. These receptors came from a human donor in good health.

This clone has only a few counts. The chain combines TRBV6-1 with TRBJ1-5; no reliable D call. The V end was cut by 4 bases, the J end by 0 bases, with 7 bases between. Germline V gene sequence: CDR1 MNHNS, CDR2 SASEGT. CDR3 size: 14 residues. DNA for the CDR3: TGTGCCAGCAGTGCGACCCCTAGCAATCAGCCCCAGCATTTT. Translation: CASSATPSNQPQHF.

The chain is built from TRBV21-1 and TRBJ1-2; the tabulated D call, TRBD1, remains unverified against the DNA. TRBV21-1 has pseudogene status. CDR3 length: 14 amino acids. For the CDR3, the DNA is TGTGCCAGCAGCAAAGTTACAGGGTACTATGGCTACACCTTC. Residues: CASSKVTGYYGYTF.

The V gene is TRBV11-2, the J gene TRBJ2-7; D gene unclear. The CDR3 runs to 11 residues. V lost 3 bases, J lost 12 bases, and 12 bases lay in between. Germline V lookup: CDR1 SGHAT, CDR2 FQNNGV. CDR3 amino acids: CASSLVWNPYF. The CDR3 DNA is TGTGCCAGCAGCTTGGTCTGGAATCCGTACTTC.

The V gene is TRBV10-3, the J gene TRBJ1-6; 8 bases line up with TRBD1. The CDR3 covers 14 residues. The ends lost 3 bases at V and 9 bases at J; junction bases unmatched: 4. Per the germline V gene, CDR1 is ENHRY and CDR2 is SYGVKD. CDR3 nucleotides: TGTGCCATCAGTGACGACAGGGGAAGTTCACCCCTCCACTTT. It specifies CAISDDRGSSPLHF.

With respect to this clone: Distinct nucleotide sequences in the sample also encode this CDR3. The gene calls are TRBV27 and TRBJ1-5, with 12 bases identical to TRBD1. Per the germline V gene, CDR1 is MNHEY and CDR2 is SMNVEV (reference sequence). The CDR3 spans 15 residues. Germline trimming cut 6 bases from V and 7 bases from J; bases unmatched to any gene: 7. CDR3: CASSKTGTGGQPQHF. CDR3 coding DNA: TGTGCCAGCAGCAAAACCGGGACAGGGGGCCAGCCCCAGCATTTT.

This clone was observed a few times. The chain links TRBV28 to TRBJ1-5; D gene ambiguous. Deletions cut 3 bases from V and 9 bases from J, with 12 bases between. This CDR3 is 13 amino acids long. From germline, CDR1 is MDHEN and CDR2 SYDVKM. CDR3 loop: CASSLPETTPQHF. As DNA, the CDR3 is TGTGCCAGCAGTTTGCCGGAAACTACGCCCCAGCATTTT.